This T cell receptor (beta chain) was recorded in a study of cytomegalovirus exposure and HLA in healthy donors (dated by TCRdb to 2016 to 2017). At the level of the whole study: An earlier analysis of approximately 550 of the donors reported 250 to 300 Gb of sequence data and 117 million unique TCR beta sequences from about 180 million T cells. Typing coverage varied by locus: roughly 620-640 donors for A, B, C, DRB1 and DQB1; approximately 520 for DQA1; around 610 for DPA1; 450 to 480 for DPB1. The aim of the study was to test whether cataloging public T cell receptors could identify signatures of past pathogen exposure. Rather than drawing on any new phenotypic data, the later analysis identified candidate immune exposures from TCR beta sequences and the way those sequences occurred across donors. Donor age, sex, ethnicity and CMV serostatus were collected together with the repertoire data. A later genetic analysis used genome-wide SNP genotypes for about three fifths of the 666 donors, treating that subset as a discovery cohort. All discovery cohort repertoires had been generated using a single sequencing platform. An early release that covered 500 to 800 HLA-typed donors contained about 300 gigabases of sequencing data and 65 million to 100 million unique TCR sequences. On average, roughly 250,000 unique TCR beta nucleotide sequences were sequenced per donor among 350 to 400 genotyped donors of the cohort, with roughly 18% of those sequences being non-productive. To decide whether each TCR beta V gene segment behaved as functional or pseudogenic, an earlier analysis of approximately 600 of the donors relied on high-throughput TCR beta sequencing. Among the roughly 400 genotyped donors, more than 70% belonged to the genetic ancestry cluster associated with self-reported Caucasian donors. The T cell repertoires of around 670 subjects were profiled by immunosequencing and related to cytomegalovirus serostatus. To study patterns of TCR occurrence, a later analysis re-analyzed previously published TCR beta repertoires from 650 to 750 donors and added high-resolution HLA genotyping. The study combined high-throughput TCR immunosequencing, statistical association of individual TCRs with disease status, and machine learning to predict cytomegalovirus infection status. Both class I and class II loci were covered by HLA typing, at four-digit resolution. Because of strong linkage in the cohort, 5 or 6 DR-DQ haplotypes were treated as single units for association and clustering. Along with the approximately 700-subject first cohort, a separate validation cohort of more than 90 different subjects was used.

Libraries were made using the immunoSEQ multiplex PCR assay. For the multiplex PCR, a mixture combining 60 forward primers for TCR Vbeta segments and 13 reverse primers for TCR Jbeta segments was used. A multiplex PCR assay on genomic DNA amplified the CDR3 region of rearranged TCR beta genes. On the Illumina HiSeq System, the amplified TCR beta libraries were sequenced as 87-base-pair reads. As for the authors' bioinformatics: In a later analysis, roughly 80 million unique TCR beta chains were counted across the 666 repertoires, and about 10 million of these chains were shared by at least two donors. Raw reads were error-corrected and collapsed into unique sequences by a nearest-neighbor algorithm in which closely related sequences were merged to remove PCR and sequencing errors. CDR3 sequences were aligned to IMGT reference sequences to assign V, D and J gene segments. Each retained sequence needed at least a six-nucleotide match to both a V gene segment and a J gene segment. A rearrangement was called productive if the CDR3 had no stop codons and remained in frame with V and J, and every other rearrangement was called non-productive. Following IMGT convention, CDR3 was defined as the stretch from the second conserved V-encoded cysteine to the conserved J-encoded phenylalanine. The earlier analysis of approximately 500 of the donors excluded sequences that lacked an unambiguous match to a single V gene segment. In an earlier analysis of more than 500 of the donors, a V segment was called functional when productive rearrangements were above 56.7%, and segregating when the standard deviation between donors exceeded 5%. To diagnose cytomegalovirus status from the catalog of TCR beta chain sequences, a statistical classification framework was built. In a later analysis, TCR nucleotide sequences were compared against IMGT/GENE-DB human TR gene sequences so that V and J genes could be assigned. A later analysis assigned CDR3 sequences and most-parsimonious VDJ recombination scenarios with the TCRdist pipeline. A later analysis defined each TCR beta chain by its CDR3 amino acid sequence plus V-gene family, and excluded reads lacking a unique V-gene family. To address suspected cross-contamination and a sequencing artifact, a later analysis removed around 590 highly shared, low-generation-probability nucleotide sequences. For each public chain, a later analysis derived a clonal expansion index from normalized ranks of inferred template counts within each repertoire. In a later analysis, generation probabilities were computed with a VDJ recombination model fitted to out-of-frame rearrangements, and the resulting probabilities were checked against IGoR. In a later analysis, TCR-TCR, TCR-HLA and TCR-CMV co-occurrence was scored with hypergeometric tests, and a repertoire-size bias correction was applied to TCR pairs. A later analysis estimated false discovery rates by permuting HLA or CMV assignments 20 times. In a later analysis, co-occurring TCRs were grouped with DBSCAN, and TCRdist sequence similarity was added when clustering was performed within HLA-allele-positive subsets. Repertoires with fewer than 30,000 or more than 120,000 public chains were left out of co-occurrence clustering, as were five repertoires with anomalous nucleotide sharing. As stored in TCRdb, this immuneACCESS dataset retains in-frame rearrangements with V and J assigned. A fraction of the clones does not appear; measured against another copy, unresolved V genes explain less than half of the discrepancy, and the remainder lacks a known reason. V and J calls and clone size are those listed in that table; D and trimming were worked out from the DNA. Present in this sample are about 67,000 clones, about three quarters of which were seen just once. Of the sample, approximately 9.9% falls within the top ten clones.

The study at large found these results: Strong co-occurrence of HLA alleles, especially DR and DQ, made assigning TCR associations to individual alleles difficult. According to the authors, the approach could potentially be generalized to other disease states and immunological phenotypes. Because counts were too low, 15 to 20 rarely observed V segments, including chromosome 9 orphons, were left out of the earlier analysis of about 620 of the donors. The presence/absence analyses assumed that sequencing depth was roughly uniform across donors, and that assumption may not be true. Some IMGT-functional V segments, including TRBV6-2 and TRBV6-3, could not be told apart with the 87-base-pair reads, so those segments were excluded. In a later analysis, the rate of TCR association differed among HLA loci, with DRB1 alleles having the most associated TCRs and HLA-C alleles having the fewest. Three of the identified cytomegalovirus-associated TCR beta chains were confirmed in vitro to be specific for cytomegalovirus antigens. An earlier analysis of roughly 570 of the donors showed that most TCR beta V segments appeared in productive rearrangements either about 87% or about 30% of the time, which broadly matched IMGT annotations. Only TCR beta chains were sequenced in this cohort, and the absence of alpha or paired-chain data limited detectable features. In a later analysis, several top co-occurrence clusters were reported to appear linked to parvovirus B19, influenza, CMV and Epstein-Barr virus. In the study, about 150 TCR beta chains were listed as associated with cytomegalovirus. In a later analysis, HLA-associated TCR beta chains were found to be more clonally expanded and to have lower generation probabilities than equally common non-associated chains. In a later genetic analysis, fewer N-insertions in productive TCRs were reported among donors in an Asian-associated ancestry cluster than the roughly 700-donor mean. CMV serostatus was the only immune exposure information available for the cohort. HLA typing was unavailable for some donors at each locus, so association tests used only the typed subset. At a false discovery rate of 0.05, a later analysis linked around 15,000 TCR beta sequences to specific HLA alleles. The sequencing pipeline was judged likely to have produced a cluster of highly shared sequence variants as a technical artifact. The classifier was reported to diagnose cytomegalovirus status with high specificity and sensitivity in both the original and validation cohorts. V-gene and J-gene trimming of TCR beta chains was associated with a missense DCLRE1C variant in a later genetic analysis, and the association was replicated in an independent cohort. According to a later analysis, most CMV-associated TCR beta chains appeared to be HLA-restricted, and the HLA associations seemed to be driven largely by CMV exposure. Most TCR sequences were observed very rarely across donors, whereas some public TCRs were present in many individuals. A further reported finding was that TCR beta sequences accurately predicted the HLA-A and HLA-B alleles for most subjects in the first cohort. Correlated functional status among segregating V segments might reflect linkage disequilibrium, but an unknown experimental factor could not be ruled out.

As regards this clone: Its target antigen remains unknown. The input lacks base qualities; no much larger clone sits a single base away.

The cohort was made up of roughly 670 healthy bone marrow donors. Cohort members were all nominally healthy when sampled, although unrecorded immune exposures were likely present. The donor tested CMV seronegative and was one of the 352 seronegative cohort members. Every donor gave a peripheral blood sample, and the peripheral blood mononuclear cells from that sample were used for TCR beta sequencing. Genomic DNA was extracted from the blood cell samples with the Qiagen DNeasy Blood Extraction Kit. Including cysteine and phenylalanine, the CDR3 has 14 amino acids. Solely the CDR3 DNA is kept, with 42 bases framed from the first base. CDR1 and CDR2 (MNHEY, SMNVEV) derive from the germline V gene (reference sequence).

The TCR sequence derives from a middle-aged man in good health and CMV-seronegative. The chain uses TRBV27 and TRBJ2-5; the D region possibly corresponds to TRBD2 (5 bases align). The last part of the DNA fits TRBJ2-7 better; the J call may be wrong. Material for sequencing was PBMCs. The bases are TGTGCCAGCAGTTCCGTGGGAGTCCCCTACGAGCAGTACTTC. Translated, it gives CASSSVGVPYEQYF.